The next 24 T cell receptor beta chains were all read from a single sample in a study of regulatory T cells in long-lasting Graves disease. The authors built TCR beta libraries using iRepertoire HTBI primers and Arm-PCR of CDR3 regions. TCRdb independently ran MiXCR on the multiplex PCR reads; one entry per CDR3 protein. This table holds roughly 410,000 distinct CDR3 sequences, 14% to 15% found once. Documented time point: newly diagnosed GD, antithyroid drugs for less than 3 months. PBMC-derived RNA was used for the TCR library. These data also formed part of another study, on T cells in Graves' hyperthyroidism and ophthalmopathy.

The sequences come from peripheral blood mononuclear cells (PBMCs), collected at new diagnosis, from a patient treated with antithyroid drugs. These receptors all stem from a woman in her thirties or forties with Graves disease.

The rearrangement uses TRBV11-3 and TRBJ2-7; no firm D call. The germline V and J ends were trimmed by 1 base and 1 base, with 8 bases remaining between them. Germline V gene lookup returns CDR1 SGHNT and CDR2 YENEEA. The CDR3 length is 14 residues. The CDR3 bases are TGTGCCAGCAGCTTAGGCTTTAGTTCCTACGAGCAGTACTTC. Its protein is CASSLGFSSYEQYF.

In DNA form, the CDR3 reads TGTGCCAGCAGTTACTCGAATCGGCAGCCCCAGCATTTT. Translating gives CASSYSNRQPQHF. V and J are TRBV6-2 or TRBV6-3 and TRBJ1-5; D gene ambiguous. The CDR3 totals 13 residues. The ends were cut back, 0 bases at V and 7 bases at J, with 7 bases in the middle. Germline-derived CDR1 and CDR2 are MNHEY and SVGEGT.

This clonotype was detected ten times or more. The chain has TRBV7-2 and TRBJ2-7, with unresolved D. The CDR3 extends over 13 amino acids. CDR1 and CDR2 from the germline V gene are SGHTA and FQGNSA. V dropped 2 bases and J dropped 9 bases, with 14 bases sitting between them. The CDR3 nucleotides read TGTGCCAGCAGCTTAAGGCACTATGAAACGCAGTACTTC. It translates to CASSLRHYETQYF.

This clonotype came up many times. This chain connects TRBV3-1 to TRBJ2-7, with unresolved D. V lost 1 base, J lost 0 bases, and 10 bases lay in between. From germline, CDR1 is LGHDT and CDR2 YNNKEL (reference sequence). The CDR3 runs 15 residues. CDR3 DNA sequence: TGTGCCAGCAGCCAAGCACTACCCCTCTCCTACGAGCAGTACTTC. Its translation is CASSQALPLSYEQYF.

This rearrangement joins TRBV20-1 to TRBJ2-3, with TRBD2 identical over 12 bases. Trimming took 3 bases from V and 4 from J; bases not matched to a gene: 8. Germline assignment: CDR1 DFQATT and CDR2 SNEGSKA (reference sequence). The CDR3 length is 16 residues. The CDR3 here is CSARPSTSGGPDTQYF. The CDR3 nucleotides are TGCAGTGCTAGGCCCTCGACTAGCGGGGGCCCAGATACGCAGTATTTT.

This clonotype was observed many times. The chain joins TRBV7-9 to TRBJ2-1; no reliable D call. Trimming shortened V by 2 bases and J by 8 bases, and 4 bases separated the two germline ends. CDR1 and CDR2 from the germline V gene are SEHNR and FQNEAQ (reference sequence). The CDR3 contains 11 residues. As DNA, the CDR3 is TGTGCCAGCAGCTTATACGATGAGCAGTTCTTC. It yields the protein CASSLYDEQFF.

On this clonotype: This may stem from a read error, because a much larger clone lies one nucleotide away. The chain links TRBV29-1 to TRBJ1-3, with D hard to call. The CDR3 has 14 amino acids. CDR1 and CDR2 (germline): SQVTM, ANQGSEA. The CDR3: CSVVPGRSGSTIYF. CDR3 bases: TGCAGCGTTGTTCCCGGAAGGTCCGGAAGCACCATATATTTT.

The chain recombines TRBV27 with TRBJ1-4; D unclear. The CDR3 extends over 15 amino acids. Germline V gives CDR1 MNHEY, CDR2 SMNVEV (reference sequence). Trimming left V 4 bases short and J 4 bases short, with 13 bases between. The CDR3 sequence: CASSYSRSGNEKLFF. CDR3 DNA sequence: TGTGCCAGCAGTTACTCTCGATCGGGTAATGAAAAACTGTTTTTT. Drawing the rest from reference TRBV27 and TRBJ1-4, the complete variable domain is EAQVTQNPRYLITVTGKKLTVTCSQNMNHEYMSWYRQDPGLGLRQIYYSMNVEVTDKGDVPEGYKVSRKEKRNFPLILESPSPNQTSLYFCASSYSRSGNEKLFFGSGTQLSVL.

This clonotype was recorded many times. V is TRBV27 and J is TRBJ2-3, with D possibly being TRBD2 (6 bases). The V end lost 4 bases, the J end lost 3 bases, and 11 bases lay between the germline ends. The length of the CDR3 is 14 residues. In germline, CDR1 is MNHEY, CDR2 SMNVEV (reference sequence). CDR3 protein: CASSWSSGTDTQYF. In DNA, the CDR3 is TGTGCCAGCAGTTGGAGTAGCGGAACAGATACGCAGTATTTT.

This clonotype came up many times. This chain uses TRBV27 with TRBJ2-1; a possible D gene is TRBD1 (6 bases). V was cut by 4 bases and J by 13 bases, with 17 bases left in between. Germline lookup yields CDR1 MNHEY and CDR2 SMNVEV (reference sequence). The CDR3 loop spans 13 amino acids. The CDR3, as DNA: TGTGCCAGCAGTTCAACCGGGACAACAACACAGTTCTTC. The encoded protein is CASSSTGTTTQFF.

The chain joins TRBV24-1 to TRBJ2-5, with 12 bases that match TRBD1. CDR3 size: 16 residues. CDR1 and CDR2 from the germline V gene are KGHDR and SFDVKD. V gave up 4 bases and J gave up 5 bases; unmatched junction bases: 7. DNA for the CDR3: TGTGCCACCAGTGAGTACGGGACAGGGGGCCGGGAGACCCAGTACTTC. Residues: CATSEYGTGGRETQYF.

This clonotype has ten or more counts. V gene TRBV14 combines with J gene TRBJ2-7; a weak D match, TRBD2 (5 bases). The CDR3 is made up of 16 amino acids. Trimming pared 1 base from V and 2 bases from J, leaving 15 bases between. The V gene's germline CDR1 is SGHDN and CDR2 FVKESK. CDR3 in amino acids: CASSQGAASWTYEQYF. CDR3 DNA: TGTGCCAGCAGCCAAGGAGCCGCTAGCTGGACCTACGAGCAGTACTTC.

This clonotype has ten or more counts. The rearrangement uses TRBV12-3 or TRBV12-4 and TRBJ2-3; 8 bases line up with TRBD2. V dropped 6 bases and J dropped 2; count of bases not matched to a gene: 10. The CDR3 has 16 residues. The CDR3 nucleotides read TGTGCCAGCAGCCAACCTTCGGGAGGGCACACAGATACGCAGTATTTT. It is translated as CASSQPSGGHTDTQYF.

The table lists this clonotype with a count of one. A read error is possible here, since a much larger clone lies one base away. V gene TRBV28 combines with J gene TRBJ2-7; D may be TRBD2 (6 bases). Judging by the DNA end, TRBJ2-3 fits better; the J call may be wrong. Germline values: CDR1 MDHEN, CDR2 SYDVKM. This CDR3 comprises 14 residues. CDR3: CASSPTLARATQYF. The CDR3 coding sequence is TGTGCCAGCAGTCCCACACTAGCCCGAGCTACGCAGTATTTT.

The V call is TRBV28, the J call TRBJ2-5, with D possibly TRBD2 on 5 matching bases. Germline V gene sequence: CDR1 MDHEN, CDR2 SYDVKM. The V and J ends lost 8 bases and 7 bases respectively, with 20 bases between them. This CDR3 has 14 residues. This CDR3 is CASLASRPRGTQYF. The CDR3, as DNA: TGTGCCAGCCTAGCTAGCCGACCTCGAGGGACCCAGTACTTC.

The V gene is TRBV20-1, the J gene TRBJ2-7, with 13 positions matching TRBD2. The CDR3 contains 17 residues. With 5 bases clipped from V and 6 bases from J, the junction kept 16 bases outside the gene matches. Germline assignment: CDR1 DFQATT and CDR2 SNEGSKA (reference sequence). The CDR3 nucleotides are TGCAGTGCTCAACCAACTAGCGGGAGGGCCGGTAGCTCCGAGCAGTACTTC. The encoded protein is CSAQPTSGRAGSSEQYF.

This clonotype was found a few times. V usage is TRBV28 and J usage is TRBJ2-1; no definite D call. The length of the CDR3 is 13 residues. V lost 1 base and J lost 12, with 13 bases in between. Per germline, CDR1 MDHEN and CDR2 SYDVKM. CDR3 in amino acids: CASSLYARQGQFF. The CDR3 DNA reads as TGTGCCAGCAGTTTATACGCCAGACAAGGGCAGTTCTTC.

The sample holds many counts of this clonotype. The CDR3 region is CSARGTSNQPQHF. CDR3 in DNA: TGCAGTGCTAGAGGGACGAGCAATCAGCCCCAGCATTTT. This chain uses TRBV20-1 with TRBJ1-5; D gene ambiguous. The V gene lost 1 base and the J gene lost 1 base, with 5 bases spanning the gap. This CDR3 is 13 amino acids long. Germline V gene lookup returns CDR1 DFQATT and CDR2 SNEGSKA (reference sequence).

This clonotype was counted many times. The J gene is TRBJ2-3, the V gene TRBV7-2; 10 positions agree with TRBD2. CDR3 length equals 16 residues. Germline assignment: CDR1 SGHTA and CDR2 FQGNSA. V lost 1 base to trimming and J lost 0 bases; unmatched junction nucleotides: 1. Written as DNA, the CDR3 is TGTGCCAGCAGCTTAGGGGGACTAGCGAGCACAGATACGCAGTATTTT. Its translation: CASSLGGLASTDTQYF.

The chain uses TRBV4-1 and TRBJ2-1; TRBD2 aligns across 9 bases. The germline V gene has CDR1 MGHRA and CDR2 YSYEKL. The CDR3 loop spans 17 amino acids. The V and J ends lost 2 bases and 1 base, in that order; junction bases with no gene match: 6. The CDR3 DNA reads as TGCGCCAGCAGCCAACAAGGACTAGCGATGTCCTACAATGAGCAGTTCTTC. Its protein product is CASSQQGLAMSYNEQFF.

This clonotype was found many times. The chain uses TRBV6-2 or TRBV6-3 and TRBJ2-1; 11 bases align to TRBD2. Germline trimming cut 5 bases from V and 5 bases from J; bases unmatched to any gene: 11. Germline V gene lookup returns CDR1 MNHEY and CDR2 SVGEGT. The CDR3 runs 17 residues. Written as DNA, the CDR3 is TGTGCCAGCAGTGAACTAGCGGGAGAGAGCATCGACAATGAGCAGTTCTTC. It codes for CASSELAGESIDNEQFF.

For this clonotype: A much larger clone differs by one base, so this may be a read error. The V call is TRBV11-3, the J call TRBJ2-5, with D perhaps matching TRBD2 (6 bases). Per germline, CDR1 SGHNT and CDR2 YENEEA. This CDR3 region has 12 residues. CDR3 nucleotide sequence: TGTGCCAGCAGCTTCAGGACTATGGACCAGCACTTC. Translated, it gives CASSFRTMDQHF.

This clonotype was observed many times. The CDR3 DNA is TGTGCCTGGGGCCGGGGGTCCGCTGAAGCTTTCTTT. Translating it yields CAWGRGSAEAFF. This chain connects TRBV30 to TRBJ1-1, with D perhaps matching TRBD1 (5 bases). CDR3 length: 12 amino acids. Germline values: CDR1 GTSNPN, CDR2 SVGIG (reference sequence). V was shortened by 5 bases and J by 6 bases, with 13 bases between the two germline ends.

This clonotype has just one count. A much larger clonotype is one base distant, so this may be a read error. J is TRBJ2-1 and V is TRBV27, with 9 bases fitting TRBD2. Trimming cost V 6 bases and J 6 bases; bases outside gene matches: 6. Germline-derived CDR1 and CDR2 are MNHEY and SMNVEV (reference sequence). The CDR3 is 14 amino acids. The CDR3 loop reads CASSSLAGTNEQFF. The DNA for the CDR3 is TGTGCCAGCAGCTCCCTAGCGGGGACCAATGAGCAGTTCTTC.